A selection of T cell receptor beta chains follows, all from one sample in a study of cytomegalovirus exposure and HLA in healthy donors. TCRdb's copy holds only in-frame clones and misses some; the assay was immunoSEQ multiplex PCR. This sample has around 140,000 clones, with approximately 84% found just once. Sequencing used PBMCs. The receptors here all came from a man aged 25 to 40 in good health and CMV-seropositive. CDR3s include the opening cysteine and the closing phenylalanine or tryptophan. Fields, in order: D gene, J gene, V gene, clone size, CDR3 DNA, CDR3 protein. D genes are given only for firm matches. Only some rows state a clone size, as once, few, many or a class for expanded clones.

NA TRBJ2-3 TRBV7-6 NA TGTGCCAGCAGCCCAGCCTCCGGGGATACGCAGTATTTT CASSPASGDTQYF
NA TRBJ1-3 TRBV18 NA TGTGCCAGCTCACCAAGCCCTTCTGGAAACACCATATATTTT CASSPSPSGNTIYF
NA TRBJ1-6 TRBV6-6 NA TGTGCCAGCTCGGAGCGGGAGGATTCACCCCTCCACTTT CASSEREDSPLHF
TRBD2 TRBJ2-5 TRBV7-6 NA TGTGCCAGCAGCCGGGGGGTCCAAGAGACCCAGTACTTC CASSRGVQETQYF
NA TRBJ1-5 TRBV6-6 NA TGTGCCAGCAGTTATTCCGGGTATAGCAATCAGCCCCAGCATTTT CASSYSGYSNQPQHF
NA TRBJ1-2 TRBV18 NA TGTGCCAGCTCACCCCGTGAAGGGATTTCGGGGGACTATGGCTACACCTTC CASSPREGISGDYGYTF
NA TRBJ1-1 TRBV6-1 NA TGTGCCAGCAATCTTTTGCGGCAGAACACTGAAGCTTTCTTT CASNLLRQNTEAFF
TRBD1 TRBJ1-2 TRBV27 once TGTGCCAGCGGACAGGGTTTGAACTATGGCTACACCTTC CASGQGLNYGYTF
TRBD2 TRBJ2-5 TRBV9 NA TGTGCCAGTACTCTGTGGAGGGCTAGCGGGACATTGGGGCAAGAGACCCAGTACTTC CASTLWRASGTLGQETQYF
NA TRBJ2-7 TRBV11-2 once TGTGCCAGCAGCTTTATCTCCTACGAGCAGTACTTC CASSFISYEQYF
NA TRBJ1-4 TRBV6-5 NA TGTGCCAGCAAACACCCGATGAATGAAAAACTGTTTTTT CASKHPMNEKLFF
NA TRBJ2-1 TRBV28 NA TGTGCCAGCAGTTCCGTGTACAATGAGCAGTTCTTC CASSSVYNEQFF
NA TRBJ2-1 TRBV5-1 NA TGCGCCAGCAGCGAGCGGAGCCTTTGGGATGAGCAGTTCTTC CASSERSLWDEQFF
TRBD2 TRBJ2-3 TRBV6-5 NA TGTGCCAGCAGTTACTTTAGCGGGGGATACACAGATACGCAGTATTTT CASSYFSGGYTDTQYF
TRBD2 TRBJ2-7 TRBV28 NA TGTGCCAGCAGCCTAGCGGGAGTATACTACGAGCAGTACTTC CASSLAGVYYEQYF
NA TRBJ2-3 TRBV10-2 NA TGCGCCAGCAGTGTGGCCACAGATACGCAGTATTTT CASSVATDTQYF
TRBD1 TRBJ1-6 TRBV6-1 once TGTGCCAGCAGTGACAGACAGGGGTACAATTCACCCCTCCACTTT CASSDRQGYNSPLHF
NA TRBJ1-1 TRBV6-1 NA TGTGCCAGCAGCTCAACTAACACTGAAGCTTTCTTT CASSSTNTEAFF
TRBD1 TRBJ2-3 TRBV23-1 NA TGCGCCAGCAGTCAGTACAGGGGGTCAGATACGCAGTATTTT CASSQYRGSDTQYF
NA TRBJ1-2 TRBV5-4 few TGTGCCAGCAGCCCACCGGGACTTTCGTCCGCCTATGGCTACACCTTC CASSPPGLSSAYGYTF
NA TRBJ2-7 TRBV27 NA TGTGCCAGCAGTCCCCAGGGGATTTACGAGCAGTACTTC CASSPQGIYEQYF
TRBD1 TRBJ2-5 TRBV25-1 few TGTGCCAGCAGGGGGAAGGGGACAGCCGAAGAGACCCAGTACTTC CASRGKGTAEETQYF
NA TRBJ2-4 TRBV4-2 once TGTGCCAGCAGCCAAGTCGAATCCGGGGAAGTAAACAAAAACATTCAGTACTTC CASSQVESGEVNKNIQYF
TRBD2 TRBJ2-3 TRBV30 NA TGTGCCTGGAGTCAGGGACTAGCGGGGGGTCCAGATACGCAGTATTTT CAWSQGLAGGPDTQYF